Detailed here is one T cell receptor (beta chain). Authors' processing steps: A papillary thyroid cancer distant-metastasis classifier was built from CDR3 differences across clinicopathological groups. MiXCR reprocessed the PCR reads for TCRdb. TCRdb's processing, not the authors' own work, is the source of the V and J calls. The sample includes approximately 32,000 clones, 15% of them seen just once. Thyroid surgery was preceded by no treatment in any patient. Germline V gene data show CDR1 as PRHDT and CDR2 as FYEKMQ (reference sequence). CDR3 length: 13 amino acids. V lost 3 bases and J lost 3, with 8 bases in between. This specimen comes from a study of metastatic and nonmetastatic thyroid tumors.

The gene calls are TRBV13 and TRBJ2-5; maybe TRBD2 (5 bases). The sample comprised blood. This TCR derives from a male donor with papillary thyroid cancer or a benign thyroid nodule (not recorded which). Some clones in this sample may be carry-over from other donors' samples. The CDR3 sequence: CASSFQAEETQYF. Here the CDR3 DNA reads TGTGCCAGCAGCTTTCAAGCGGAAGAGACCCAGTACTTC. The full variable domain, in which reference TRBV13 and TRBJ2-5 provide the parts outside the CDR3, is AAGVIQSPRHLIKEKRETATLKCYPIPRHDTVYWYQQGPGQDPQFLISFYEKMQSDKGSIPDRFSAQQFSDYHSELNMSSLELGDSALYFCASSFQAEETQYFGPGTRLLVL.